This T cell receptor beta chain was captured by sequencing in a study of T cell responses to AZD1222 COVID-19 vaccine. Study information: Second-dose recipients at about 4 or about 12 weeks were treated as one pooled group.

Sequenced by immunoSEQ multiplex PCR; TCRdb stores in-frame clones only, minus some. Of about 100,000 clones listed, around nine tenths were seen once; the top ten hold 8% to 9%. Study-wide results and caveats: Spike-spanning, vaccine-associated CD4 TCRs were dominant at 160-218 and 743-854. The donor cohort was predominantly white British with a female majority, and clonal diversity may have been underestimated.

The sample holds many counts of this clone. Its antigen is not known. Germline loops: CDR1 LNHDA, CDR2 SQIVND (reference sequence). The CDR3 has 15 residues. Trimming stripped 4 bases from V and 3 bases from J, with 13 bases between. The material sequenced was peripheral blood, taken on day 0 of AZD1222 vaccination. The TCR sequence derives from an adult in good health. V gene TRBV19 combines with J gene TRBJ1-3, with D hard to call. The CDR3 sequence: CASSTLRTRGNTIYF. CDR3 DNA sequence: TGTGCCAGTAGTACCTTACGTACTCGTGGAAACACCATATATTTT.